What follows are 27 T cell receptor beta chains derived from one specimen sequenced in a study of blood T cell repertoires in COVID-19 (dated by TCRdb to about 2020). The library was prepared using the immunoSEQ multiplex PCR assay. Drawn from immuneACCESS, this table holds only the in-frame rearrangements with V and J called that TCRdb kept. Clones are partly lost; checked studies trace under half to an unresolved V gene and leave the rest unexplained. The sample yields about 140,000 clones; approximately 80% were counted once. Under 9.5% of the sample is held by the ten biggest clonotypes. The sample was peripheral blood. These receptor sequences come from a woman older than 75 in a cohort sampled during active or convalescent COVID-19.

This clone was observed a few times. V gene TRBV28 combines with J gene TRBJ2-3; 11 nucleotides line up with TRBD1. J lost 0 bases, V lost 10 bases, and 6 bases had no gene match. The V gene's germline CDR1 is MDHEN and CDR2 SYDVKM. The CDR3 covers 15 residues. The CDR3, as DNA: TGTGCCACCCGGGACAGGGGGTCTAGCACAGATACGCAGTATTTT. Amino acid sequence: CATRDRGSSTDTQYF.

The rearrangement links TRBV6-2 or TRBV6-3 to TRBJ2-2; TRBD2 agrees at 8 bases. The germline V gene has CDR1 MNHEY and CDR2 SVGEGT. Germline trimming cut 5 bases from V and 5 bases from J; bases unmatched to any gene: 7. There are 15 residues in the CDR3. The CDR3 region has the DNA TGTGCCAGCAGTCGAGCGGGGGCTCGAACCGGGGAGCTGTTTTTT. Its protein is CASSRAGARTGELFF.

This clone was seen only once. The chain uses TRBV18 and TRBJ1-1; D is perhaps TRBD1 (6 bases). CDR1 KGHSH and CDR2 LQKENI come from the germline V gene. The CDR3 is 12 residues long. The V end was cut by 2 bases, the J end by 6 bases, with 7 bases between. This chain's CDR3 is CASSPGQPEAFF. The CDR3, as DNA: TGTGCCAGCTCACCAGGACAGCCTGAAGCTTTCTTT.

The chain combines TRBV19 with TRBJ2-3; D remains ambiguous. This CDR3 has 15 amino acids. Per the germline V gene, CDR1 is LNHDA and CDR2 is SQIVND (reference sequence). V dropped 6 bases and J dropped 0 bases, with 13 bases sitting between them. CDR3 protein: CASRLTETSTDTQYF. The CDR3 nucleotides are TGTGCCAGTAGGTTGACGGAGACTAGCACAGATACGCAGTATTTT.

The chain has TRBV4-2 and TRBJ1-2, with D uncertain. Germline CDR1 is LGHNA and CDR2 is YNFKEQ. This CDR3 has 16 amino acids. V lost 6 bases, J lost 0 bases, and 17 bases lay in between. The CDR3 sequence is CASRHLGGRSNYGYTF. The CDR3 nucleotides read TGTGCCAGCAGACACTTGGGAGGGAGATCTAACTATGGCTACACCTTC.

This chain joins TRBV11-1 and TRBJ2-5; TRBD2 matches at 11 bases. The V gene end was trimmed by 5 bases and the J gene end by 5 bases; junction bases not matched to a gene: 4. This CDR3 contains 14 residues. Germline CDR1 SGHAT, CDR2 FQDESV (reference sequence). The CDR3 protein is CASSLTSGVETQYF. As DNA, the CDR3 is TGTGCCAGCAGCCTGACTAGCGGGGTTGAGACCCAGTACTTC.

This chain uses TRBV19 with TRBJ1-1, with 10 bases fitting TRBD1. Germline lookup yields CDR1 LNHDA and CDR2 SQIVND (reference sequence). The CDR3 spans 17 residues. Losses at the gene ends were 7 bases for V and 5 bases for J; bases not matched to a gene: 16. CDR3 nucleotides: TGTGCCAGTATTCTTGGGCCGGGACAGGGGAGGGGTACTGAAGCTTTCTTT. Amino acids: CASILGPGQGRGTEAFF.

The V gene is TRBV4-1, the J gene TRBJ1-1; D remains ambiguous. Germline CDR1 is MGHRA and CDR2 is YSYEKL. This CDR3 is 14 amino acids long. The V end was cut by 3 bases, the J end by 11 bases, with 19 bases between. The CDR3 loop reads CASSHPTRLPEAFF. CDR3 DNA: TGCGCCAGCAGCCACCCTACGCGACTCCCGGAGGCTTTCTTT.

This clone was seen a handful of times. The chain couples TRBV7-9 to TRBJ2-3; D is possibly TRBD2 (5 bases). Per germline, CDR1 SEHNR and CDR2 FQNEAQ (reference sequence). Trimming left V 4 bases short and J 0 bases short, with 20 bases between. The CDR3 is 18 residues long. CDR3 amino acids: CASSSRYPGSASTDTQYF. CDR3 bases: TGTGCCAGCAGCTCCAGATACCCTGGGAGTGCTAGCACAGATACGCAGTATTTT.

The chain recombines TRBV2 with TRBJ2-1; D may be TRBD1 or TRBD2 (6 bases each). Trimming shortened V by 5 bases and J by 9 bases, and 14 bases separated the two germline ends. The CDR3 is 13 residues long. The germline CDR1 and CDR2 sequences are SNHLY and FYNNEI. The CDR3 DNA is TGTGCCAGCAGTAAAGGGGGGCTACTTGAGCAGTTCTTC. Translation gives CASSKGGLLEQFF.

The CDR3 bases are TGTGCCACCAGCAGAGATCAGGGAACCCGATACGAGCAGTACTTC. It codes for CATSRDQGTRYEQYF. This chain links TRBV15 with TRBJ2-7; the D gene is possibly TRBD1 (5 bases). V was pared by 0 bases and J by 4 bases, with 13 bases between. The germline V gene has CDR1 LNHNV and CDR2 YYDKDF (reference sequence). This CDR3 is 15 amino acids long.

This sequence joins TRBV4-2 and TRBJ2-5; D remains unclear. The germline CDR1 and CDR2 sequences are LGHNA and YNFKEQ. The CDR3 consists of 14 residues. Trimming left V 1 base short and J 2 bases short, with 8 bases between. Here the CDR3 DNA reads TGTGCCAGCAGCCAAGGTGGGCAGCAAGAGACCCAGTACTTC. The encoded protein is CASSQGGQQETQYF.

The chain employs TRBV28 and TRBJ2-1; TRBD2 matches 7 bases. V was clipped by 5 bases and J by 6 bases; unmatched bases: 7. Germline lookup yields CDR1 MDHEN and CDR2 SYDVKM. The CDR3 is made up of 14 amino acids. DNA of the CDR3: TGTGCCAGCAGTCCGGGAGGCCTGGGCAATGAGCAGTTCTTC. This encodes CASSPGGLGNEQFF.

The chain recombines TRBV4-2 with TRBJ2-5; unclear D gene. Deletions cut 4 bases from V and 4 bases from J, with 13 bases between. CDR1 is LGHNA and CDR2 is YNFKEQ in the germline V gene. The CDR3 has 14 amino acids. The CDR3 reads CASSPSLSRETQYF. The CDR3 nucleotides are TGTGCCAGCAGCCCATCACTTTCACGAGAGACCCAGTACTTC.

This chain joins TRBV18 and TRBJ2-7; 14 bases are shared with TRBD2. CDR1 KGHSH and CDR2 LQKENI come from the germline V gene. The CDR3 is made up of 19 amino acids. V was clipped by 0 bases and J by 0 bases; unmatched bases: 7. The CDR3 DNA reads TGTGCCAGCTCACCACCTGGACTAGCGGGGGGACCTCGCTCCTACGAGCAGTACGTC. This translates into CASSPPGLAGGPRSYEQYV.

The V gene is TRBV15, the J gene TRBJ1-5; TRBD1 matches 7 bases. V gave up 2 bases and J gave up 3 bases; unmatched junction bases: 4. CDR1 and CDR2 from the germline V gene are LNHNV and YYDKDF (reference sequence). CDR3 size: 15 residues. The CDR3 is CATSRKTGNNQPQHF. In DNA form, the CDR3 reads TGTGCCACCAGCAGAAAGACAGGGAACAATCAGCCCCAGCATTTT.

The CDR3 nucleotides are TGTGCTAGTGGGTACTCGACGGGGGATACGCAGTATTTT. Translation: CASGYSTGDTQYF. This chain connects TRBV12-5 to TRBJ2-3; possibly TRBD2 for D (5 bases). The V gene lost 6 bases and the J gene lost 6 bases, with 13 bases spanning the gap. This CDR3 spans 13 amino acids. Germline V lookup: CDR1 LGHNT, CDR2 FRNRAP.

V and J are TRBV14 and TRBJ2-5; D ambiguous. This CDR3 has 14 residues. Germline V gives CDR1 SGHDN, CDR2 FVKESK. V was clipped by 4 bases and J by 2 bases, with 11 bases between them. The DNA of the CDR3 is TGTGCCAGCAGCCGTACCTCCGAGCAAGAGACCCAGTACTTC. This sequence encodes CASSRTSEQETQYF.

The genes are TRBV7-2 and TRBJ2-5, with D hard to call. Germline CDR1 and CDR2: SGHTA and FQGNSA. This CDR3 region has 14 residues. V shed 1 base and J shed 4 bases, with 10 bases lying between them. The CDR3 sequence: CASSLEPGGETQYF. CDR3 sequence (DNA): TGTGCCAGCAGCTTAGAACCCGGCGGAGAGACCCAGTACTTC.

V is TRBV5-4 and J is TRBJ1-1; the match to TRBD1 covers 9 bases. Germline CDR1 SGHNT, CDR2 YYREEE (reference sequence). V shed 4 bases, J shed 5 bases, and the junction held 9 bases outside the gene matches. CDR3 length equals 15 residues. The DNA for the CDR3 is TGTGCCAGCAGCCCCAAACAGGGGGCTGGTACTGAAGCTTTCTTT. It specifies CASSPKQGAGTEAFF.

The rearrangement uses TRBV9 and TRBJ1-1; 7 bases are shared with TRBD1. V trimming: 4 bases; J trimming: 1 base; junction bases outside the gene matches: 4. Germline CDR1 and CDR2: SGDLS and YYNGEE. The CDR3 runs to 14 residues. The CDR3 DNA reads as TGTGCCAGCAGCCACGCAGGGGGGAACACTGAAGCTTTCTTT. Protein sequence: CASSHAGGNTEAFF. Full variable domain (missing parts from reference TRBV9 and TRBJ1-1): DSGVTQTPKHLITATGQRVTLRCSPRSGDLSVYWYQQSLDQGLQFLIQYYNGEERAKGNILERFSAQQFPDLHSELNLSSLELGDSALYFCASSHAGGNTEAFFGQGTRLTVV.

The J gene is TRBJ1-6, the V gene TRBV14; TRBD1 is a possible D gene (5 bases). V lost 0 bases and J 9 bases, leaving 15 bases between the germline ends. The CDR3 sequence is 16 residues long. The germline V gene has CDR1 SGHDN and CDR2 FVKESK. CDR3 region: CASSQDLWTTGSPLHF. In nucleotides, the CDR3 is TGTGCCAGCAGCCAAGATCTGTGGACAACGGGTTCACCCCTCCACTTT.

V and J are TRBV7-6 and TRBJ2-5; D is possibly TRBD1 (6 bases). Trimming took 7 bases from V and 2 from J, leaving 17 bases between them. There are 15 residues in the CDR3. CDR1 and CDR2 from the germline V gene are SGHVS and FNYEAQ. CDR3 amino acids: CASTSVGQGQETQYF. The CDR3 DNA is TGTGCCAGCACCTCCGTAGGGCAGGGGCAAGAGACCCAGTACTTC. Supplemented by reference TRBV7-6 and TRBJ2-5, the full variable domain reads GAGVSQSPRYKVTKRGQDVALRCDPISGHVSLYWYRQALGQGPEFLTYFNYEAQQDKSGLPNDRFSAERPEGSISTLTIQRTEQRDSAMYRCASTSVGQGQETQYFGPGTRLLVL.

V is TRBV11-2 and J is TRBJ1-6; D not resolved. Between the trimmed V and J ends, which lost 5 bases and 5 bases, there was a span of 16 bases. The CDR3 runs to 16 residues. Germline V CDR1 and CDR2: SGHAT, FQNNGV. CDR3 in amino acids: CASSLRAGWDNSPLHF. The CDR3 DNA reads TGTGCCAGCAGCCTGAGGGCCGGGTGGGATAATTCACCCCTCCACTTT.

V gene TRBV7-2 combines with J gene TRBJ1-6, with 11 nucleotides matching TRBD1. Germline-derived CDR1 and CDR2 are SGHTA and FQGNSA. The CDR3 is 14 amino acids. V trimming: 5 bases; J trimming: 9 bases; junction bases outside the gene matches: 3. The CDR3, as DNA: TGTGCCAGCAGCACGGGACAGGGGGGTTCACCCCTCCACTTT. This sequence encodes CASSTGQGGSPLHF.

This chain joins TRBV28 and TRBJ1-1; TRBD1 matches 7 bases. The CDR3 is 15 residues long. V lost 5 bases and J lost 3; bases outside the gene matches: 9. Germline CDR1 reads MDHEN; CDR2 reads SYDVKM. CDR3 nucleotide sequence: TGTGCCAGCAGTCCTCGACAGGGACCGTACACTGAAGCTTTCTTT. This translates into CASSPRQGPYTEAFF.

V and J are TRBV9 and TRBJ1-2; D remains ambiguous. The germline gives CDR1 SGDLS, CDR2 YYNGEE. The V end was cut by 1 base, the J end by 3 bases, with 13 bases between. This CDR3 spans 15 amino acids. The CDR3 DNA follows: TGTGCCAGCAGCGTAAGGTCCGGGGTGGACTATGGCTACACCTTC. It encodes CASSVRSGVDYGYTF.